The present entry profiles one T cell receptor (beta chain) with its context. Its cognate antigen is unknown. Through a sample-barcoded 5' primer and a J-beta primer mix, a second PCR was run for roughly 7 to 12 cycles. TCRdb itself ran the 5' RACE reads through MiXCR, one entry per CDR3 protein. Of roughly 1.9 million distinct CDR3 sequences detected, 35% to 50% appear once; the ten largest clones hold roughly 24%. CDR1 and CDR2 from the germline V gene are SGHDT and YYEEEE. Losses at the gene ends were 0 bases for V and 7 bases for J; bases not matched to a gene: 18. The CDR3 is 18 amino acids. This sample was included in a study of blood T cells in healthy people across ages. Study observations and caveats: PBMCs were not sorted, which prevented a conclusive comparison of naive versus antigen-experienced cells. More naive CD4+ cells and higher diversity marked long-lived donors relative to aged donors.

Russia was home to the donors, healthy Caucasian individuals aged about 6 to 90. The authors isolated at least 6 million PBMCs per sample. The receptor comes from a human donor in good health. This chain joins TRBV5-6 and TRBJ1-2; 7 bases map to TRBD1. What was sequenced was blood. Here the CDR3 reads CASSLARMWYRGDSGYTF. The CDR3 nucleotides are TGTGCCAGCAGCTTGGCCCGCATGTGGTACAGGGGAGATTCTGGCTACACCTTC.